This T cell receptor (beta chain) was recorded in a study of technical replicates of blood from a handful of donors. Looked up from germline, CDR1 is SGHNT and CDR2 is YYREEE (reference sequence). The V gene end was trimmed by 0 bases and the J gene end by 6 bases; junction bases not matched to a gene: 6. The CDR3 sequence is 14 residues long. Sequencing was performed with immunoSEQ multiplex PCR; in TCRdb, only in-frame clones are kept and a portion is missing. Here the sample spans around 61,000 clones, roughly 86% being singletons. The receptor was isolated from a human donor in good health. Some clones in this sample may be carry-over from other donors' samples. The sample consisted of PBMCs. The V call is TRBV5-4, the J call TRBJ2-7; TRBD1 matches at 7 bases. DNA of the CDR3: TGTGCCAGCAGCTTGGTTGAAGGGGGCTCCGAGCAGTACTTC. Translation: CASSLVEGGSEQYF.